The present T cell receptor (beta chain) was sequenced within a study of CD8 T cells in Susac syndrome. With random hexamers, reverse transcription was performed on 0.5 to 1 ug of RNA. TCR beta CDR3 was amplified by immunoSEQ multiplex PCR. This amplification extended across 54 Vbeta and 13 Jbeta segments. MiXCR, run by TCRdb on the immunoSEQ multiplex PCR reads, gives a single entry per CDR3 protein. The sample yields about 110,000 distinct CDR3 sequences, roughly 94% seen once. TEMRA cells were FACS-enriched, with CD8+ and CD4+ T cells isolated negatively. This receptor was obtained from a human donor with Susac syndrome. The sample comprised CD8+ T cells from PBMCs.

This CDR3 is CASRQRGGLDTQYF. For the CDR3, the DNA is TGTGCCAGCAGACAGCGGGGGGGCCTTGATACGCAGTATTTT. The chain uses TRBV13 and TRBJ2-3; 10 nucleotides align to TRBD2. J gave up 6 bases and V 6 bases, and 6 bases lay outside the gene matches. From germline, CDR1 is PRHDT and CDR2 FYEKMQ (reference sequence). The CDR3 length is 14 residues.